The 14 T cell receptor beta chains below were found in one sample sequenced in a study of PD-L1 blockade in urothelial cancer. Time point specified: pretreatment peripheral blood. Method: immunoSEQ multiplex PCR; TCRdb's copy keeps in-frame clones and lacks some. Here the sample spans 70,000 to 75,000 clones, approximately 87% being singletons. The source material was PBMCs, sampled around atezolizumab (anti-PD-L1) treatment. The receptors come from a man between 65 and 85 years old with urothelial cancer.

The gene calls are TRBV28 and TRBJ1-4; TRBD1 matches 9 bases. After removal of 5 bases from V and 7 bases from J, the junction contained 5 bases not matched to a gene. This CDR3 is built from 14 residues. Germline loops: CDR1 MDHEN, CDR2 SYDVKM. This chain's CDR3 is CASSRQGVGEKLFF. The CDR3 DNA is TGTGCCAGCAGTCGACAGGGGGTAGGTGAAAAACTGTTTTTT.

The chain uses TRBV4-1 and TRBJ2-1; D perhaps matches TRBD1 (6 bases). With 2 bases removed from V and 3 bases from J, the gap between germline ends came to 11 bases. Germline lookup yields CDR1 MGHRA and CDR2 YSYEKL. The CDR3 loop spans 15 amino acids. The CDR3 region is CASSQLQGNYNEQFF. The CDR3 DNA sequence: TGCGCCAGCAGCCAACTACAGGGTAACTACAATGAGCAGTTCTTC.

The V call is TRBV6-1, the J call TRBJ2-1, with TRBD2 matching 9 bases. CDR1 is MNHNS and CDR2 is SASEGT in the germline V gene. V shed 5 bases, J shed 2 bases, and the junction held 4 bases outside the gene matches. CDR3 size: 15 residues. CDR3 sequence reads: CASSNIAGAYNEQFF. The CDR3 region has the DNA TGTGCCAGCAGTAACATAGCGGGAGCCTACAATGAGCAGTTCTTC.

In DNA, the CDR3 is TGTGCCAGCAGCCTCGTGGGGACGGGAGCCGGAAGAACCGGGGAGCTGTTTTTT. This gives the protein CASSLVGTGAGRTGELFF. This chain links TRBV7-3 with TRBJ2-2; tentative D call: TRBD2 (6 bases). Germline V gene lookup returns CDR1 SGHTA and CDR2 FQGTGA. Between the trimmed V and J ends, which lost 5 bases and 5 bases, there was a span of 24 bases. This CDR3 comprises 18 residues.

The rearrangement joins TRBV6-1 to TRBJ1-1; D is unresolved. CDR1 and CDR2 from the germline V gene are MNHNS and SASEGT. CDR3 length: 16 amino acids. The V end lost 5 bases, the J end lost 0 bases, and 16 bases lay between the germline ends. The chain's CDR3 is CASSKGRGFVNTEAFF. The CDR3 DNA is TGTGCCAGCAGTAAAGGACGGGGTTTTGTGAACACTGAAGCTTTCTTT.

The CDR3 DNA reads as TGTGCCAGCTCACCGCGGGGATCACCTTACGAGCAGTACTTC. Translation gives CASSPRGSPYEQYF. The chain recombines TRBV18 with TRBJ2-7; D possibly corresponds to TRBD2 (6 bases). The V end was cut by 3 bases, the J end by 4 bases, with 13 bases between. Germline V gene data show CDR1 as KGHSH and CDR2 as LQKENI. This CDR3 contains 14 residues.

This sequence joins TRBV7-9 and TRBJ1-4, with TRBD1 identical over 8 bases. There are 17 residues in the CDR3. Per the germline V gene, CDR1 is SEHNR and CDR2 is FQNEAQ (reference sequence). J was trimmed by 2 bases and V by 6 bases; bases with no gene match: 11. CDR3 region: CASRPRQGRATNEKLFF. The CDR3 bases are TGTGCCAGCAGACCCAGACAGGGGAGGGCGACTAATGAAAAACTGTTTTTT.

V is TRBV27 and J is TRBJ2-7; 8 nucleotides match TRBD2. This CDR3 region has 14 residues. J was trimmed by 2 bases and V by 6 bases; bases with no gene match: 6. The germline gives CDR1 MNHEY, CDR2 SMNVEV (reference sequence). CDR3 DNA sequence: TGTGCCAGCAGGTCCGGGACTAGTACCTACGAGCAGTACTTC. Translating it yields CASRSGTSTYEQYF.

V gene TRBV12-5 combines with J gene TRBJ2-3, with 9 bases lining up with TRBD2. With V trimmed by 8 bases and J by 8 bases, 14 bases remained unmatched. Germline CDR1 is LGHNT and CDR2 is FRNRAP. The length of the CDR3 is 15 residues. The CDR3 is CASLGSLAGQGTQYF. The CDR3 DNA reads as TGTGCTAGTTTGGGGTCGCTAGCGGGACAAGGTACGCAGTATTTT.

This clone was counted once. This chain links TRBV28 with TRBJ2-7, with a weak D call TRBD2 (5 bases). Germline V gene lookup returns CDR1 MDHEN and CDR2 SYDVKM. Between the trimmed V and J ends, which lost 2 bases and 4 bases, there was a span of 6 bases. The CDR3 has 12 residues. In nucleotides, the CDR3 is TGTGCCAGCAGTTTAGCGGGTTACGAGCAGTACTTC. As protein: CASSLAGYEQYF.

V usage is TRBV28 and J usage is TRBJ2-7; D uncertain. Germline V gene lookup returns CDR1 MDHEN and CDR2 SYDVKM. V lost 2 bases and J lost 3, with 11 bases in between. This CDR3 is built from 14 residues. In DNA form, the CDR3 reads TGTGCCAGCAGTTTACGCCTAAACTACTACGAGCAGTACTTC. Translation gives CASSLRLNYYEQYF.

This chain uses TRBV6-5 with TRBJ2-7; possibly TRBD2 for D (6 bases). The germline gives CDR1 MNHEY, CDR2 SVGAGI. This CDR3 contains 15 residues. V lost 4 bases to trimming and J lost 6 bases, with 19 bases between them. The chain's CDR3 is CASSSVSGGSLEQYF. The DNA for the CDR3 is TGTGCCAGCAGTTCAGTTTCTGGAGGGTCGCTCGAGCAGTACTTC.

This chain's CDR3 is CASSRDRDREAGELFF. CDR3 DNA: TGTGCCAGCAGCCGCGACCGGGACAGGGAAGCCGGGGAGCTGTTTTTT. The chain couples TRBV7-9 to TRBJ2-2; 9 positions agree with TRBD1. The trim removed 5 bases at V and 6 bases at J, leaving 10 bases unmatched. Per germline, CDR1 SEHNR and CDR2 FQNEAQ (reference sequence). The CDR3 totals 16 residues.

This chain uses TRBV7-8 with TRBJ2-6; possibly TRBD2 for D (6 bases). Germline V CDR1 and CDR2: SGHVS, FQNEAQ. V dropped 7 bases and J dropped 4 bases, with 23 bases sitting between them. The CDR3 is 18 residues long. CDR3 DNA sequence: TGTGCCAGCAACCCCAATCCGGGACTCCAATCGGGGGCCAACGTCCTGACTTTC. This translates into CASNPNPGLQSGANVLTF.